This T cell receptor beta chain is from a study of blood T cell repertoires in COVID-19. Study-wide context: The samples span acute and convalescent COVID-19 from the United States, Italy and Spain. Sample material is recorded as cDNA or gDNA derived from T cells, B-cell-depleted T cells, or PBMCs.

This clone was recorded only once. Trimming shortened V by 0 bases and J by 6 bases, and 11 bases separated the two germline ends. Germline V CDR1 and CDR2: SGDLS, YYNGEE. This CDR3 has 14 amino acids. Here immunoSEQ multiplex PCR was the method, and the copy in TCRdb shows in-frame clones only, minus some. Of about 380,000 clones in the sample, 85% are singletons; the top ten hold under 4%. The sequenced material came from peripheral blood. This receptor was taken from a woman in her late teens or twenties with acute or convalescent COVID-19. The chain is built from TRBV9 and TRBJ2-3; D remains unclear. The CDR3 loop reads CASSVGGLGDTQYF. The CDR3, as DNA: TGTGCCAGCAGCGTAGGAGGTCTTGGGGATACGCAGTATTTT.